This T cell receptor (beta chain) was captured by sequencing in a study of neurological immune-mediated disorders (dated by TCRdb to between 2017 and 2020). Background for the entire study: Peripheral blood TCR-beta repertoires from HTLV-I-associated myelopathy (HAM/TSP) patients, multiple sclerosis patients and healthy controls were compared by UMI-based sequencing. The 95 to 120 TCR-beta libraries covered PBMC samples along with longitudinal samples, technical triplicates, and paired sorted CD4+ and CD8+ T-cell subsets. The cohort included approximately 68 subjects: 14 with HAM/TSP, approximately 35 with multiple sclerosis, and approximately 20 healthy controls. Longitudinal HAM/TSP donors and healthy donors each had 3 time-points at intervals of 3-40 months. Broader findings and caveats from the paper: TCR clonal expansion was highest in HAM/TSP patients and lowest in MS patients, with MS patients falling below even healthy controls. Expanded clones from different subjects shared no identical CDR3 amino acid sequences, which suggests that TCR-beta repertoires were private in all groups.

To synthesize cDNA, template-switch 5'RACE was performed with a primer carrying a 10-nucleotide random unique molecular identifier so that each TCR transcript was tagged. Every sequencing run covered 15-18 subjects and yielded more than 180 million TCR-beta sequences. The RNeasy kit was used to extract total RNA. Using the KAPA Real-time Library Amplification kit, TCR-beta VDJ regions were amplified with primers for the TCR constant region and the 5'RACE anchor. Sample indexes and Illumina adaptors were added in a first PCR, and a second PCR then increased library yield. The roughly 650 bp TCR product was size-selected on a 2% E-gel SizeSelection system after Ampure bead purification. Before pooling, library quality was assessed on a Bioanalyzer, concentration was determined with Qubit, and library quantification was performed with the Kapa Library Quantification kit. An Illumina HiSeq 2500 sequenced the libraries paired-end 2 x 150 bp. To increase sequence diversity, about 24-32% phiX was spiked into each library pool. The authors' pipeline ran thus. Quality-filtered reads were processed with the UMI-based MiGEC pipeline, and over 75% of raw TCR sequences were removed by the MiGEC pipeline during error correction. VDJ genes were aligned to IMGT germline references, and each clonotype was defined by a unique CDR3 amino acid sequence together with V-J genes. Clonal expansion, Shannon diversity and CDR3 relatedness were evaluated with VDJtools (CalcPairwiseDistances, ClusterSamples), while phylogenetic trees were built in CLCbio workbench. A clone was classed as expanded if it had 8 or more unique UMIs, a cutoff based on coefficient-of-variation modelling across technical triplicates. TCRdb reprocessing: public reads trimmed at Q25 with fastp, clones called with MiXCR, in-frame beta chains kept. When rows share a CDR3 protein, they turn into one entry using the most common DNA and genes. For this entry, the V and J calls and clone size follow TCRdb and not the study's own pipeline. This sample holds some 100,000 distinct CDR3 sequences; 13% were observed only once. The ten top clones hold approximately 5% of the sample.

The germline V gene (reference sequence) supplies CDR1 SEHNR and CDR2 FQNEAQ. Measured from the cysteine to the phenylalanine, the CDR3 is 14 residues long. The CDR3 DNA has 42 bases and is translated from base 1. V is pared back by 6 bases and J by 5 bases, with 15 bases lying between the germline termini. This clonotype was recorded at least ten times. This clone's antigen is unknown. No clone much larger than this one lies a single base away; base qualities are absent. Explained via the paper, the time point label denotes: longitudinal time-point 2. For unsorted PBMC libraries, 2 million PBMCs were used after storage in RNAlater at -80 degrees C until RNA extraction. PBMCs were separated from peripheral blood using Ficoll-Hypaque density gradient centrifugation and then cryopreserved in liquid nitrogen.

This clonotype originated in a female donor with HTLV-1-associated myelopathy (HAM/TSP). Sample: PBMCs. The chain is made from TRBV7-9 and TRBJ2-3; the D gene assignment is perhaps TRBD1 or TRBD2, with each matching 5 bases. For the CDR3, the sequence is CASRDGAAGDTQYF. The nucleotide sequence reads TGTGCCAGCAGGGACGGGGCCGCGGGAGATACGCAGTATTTT.